The text below deals with one TCR beta chain. What it binds is unknown. The entry originates in a study of cytomegalovirus exposure and HLA in healthy donors. Both 60 Vbeta primers and 13 Jbeta primers went into the PCR. This table comes from immunoSEQ multiplex PCR, and its TCRdb copy is limited to in-frame clones, with some not included. The sample has about 140,000 clones, around 82% seen once. Study-level results: Serostatus for CMV was the only available immune exposure information. In an earlier analysis, most TCR beta V segments were productive about 87% or about 30% of the time.

This clonotype originated in a man between 18 and 35 years old in good health and CMV-seropositive. Input material: PBMCs.

The CDR3 sequence is CASRPDGNLGSYEQYF. The DNA of the CDR3 is TGTGCCAGTCGCCCAGACGGGAACTTAGGCTCCTACGAGCAGTACTTC. The chain recombines TRBV19 with TRBJ2-7; tentative D call: TRBD2 (5 bases). This CDR3 is built from 16 residues. Trimming took 8 bases from V and 0 from J, leaving 20 bases between them. Per germline, CDR1 LNHDA and CDR2 SQIVND (reference sequence). The variable domain in full, with the rest retrieved from reference TRBV19 and TRBJ2-7, is DGGITQSPKYLFRKEGQNVTLSCEQNLNHDAMYWYRQDPGQGLRLIYYSQIVNDFQKGDIAEGYSVSREKKESFPLTVTSAQKNPTAFYLCASRPDGNLGSYEQYFGPGTRLTVT.